This TCR beta chain was sequenced during a study of CD4+ T cells in melanoma. Overall study findings and caveats: CD8+ T cell, macrophage and B cell function reportedly correlated with neoantigen-specific CD4+ T cells. Diverse differentiation states were reported for melanoma neoantigen-specific CD4+ T cells.

The protocol was immunoSEQ multiplex PCR, while the TCRdb copy is restricted to in-frame clones and leaves out a portion. This sample carries 11,000 to 15,000 clones, 68% of them seen once, and the ten largest clones take 18%. The V and J ends lost 3 bases and 3 bases respectively, with 8 bases between them. The germline V gene has CDR1 MNHEY and CDR2 SVGAGI. The CDR3 length is 13 residues. A note on this clone: The antigen is unknown.

The chain is built from TRBV6-5 and TRBJ1-2, with a weak D call TRBD1 (5 bases). This receptor was obtained from a human donor with melanoma. The sequenced material came from cells from a culture (not recorded whether cultured in vitro). The CDR3 DNA reads as TGTGCCAGCAGTTATCAGGGTGACTATGGCTACACCTTC. Encoded protein: CASSYQGDYGYTF.